These 9 T cell receptor beta chains share one sample of origin, sequenced in a study of patients and donors after allogeneic stem cell transplantation. MiXCR, applied by TCRdb to the RT-PCR reads, yields one record per CDR3 protein. The top ten clones hold around 7.2% of a sample with 390,000 or so distinct CDR3 sequences, more than 15% of them seen once. Sequencing was done on a sample of blood, either unsorted or a sorted T cell fraction (not recorded which). The source of these receptors is a human donor who was either an allogeneic HSCT recipient or a stem cell or donor lymphocyte infusion donor (not recorded which). It is not recorded whose cells these are; they may come from a transplant donor.

The chain uses TRBV5-1 and TRBJ1-5, with D possibly matching TRBD1 (6 bases). CDR1 is SGHRS and CDR2 is YFSETQ in the germline V gene. The ends were cut back, 3 bases at V and 0 bases at J, with 13 bases in the middle. The CDR3 has 16 amino acids. In DNA, the CDR3 is TGCGCCAGCAGCTCCACGGGACAACCTAGCAATCAGCCCCAGCATTTT. Protein: CASSSTGQPSNQPQHF.

The chain is built from TRBV30 and TRBJ2-2, with unresolved D. Trimming took 4 bases from V and 7 from J, leaving 13 bases between them. CDR1 and CDR2 from the germline V gene are GTSNPN and SVGIG (reference sequence). CDR3 length equals 13 residues. CDR3 residues: CAWTPSGHGELFF. CDR3 coding DNA: TGTGCCTGGACCCCCTCAGGTCACGGGGAGCTGTTTTTT.

This clonotype was seen a few times. V usage is TRBV12-3 or TRBV12-4 and J usage is TRBJ1-6; D is unresolved. This CDR3 region has 14 residues. Trimming shortened V by 7 bases and J by 7 bases, and 14 bases separated the two germline ends. The CDR3 DNA reads as TGTGCCAGCACCCTAGCAGTGGTGAATTCACCCCTCCACTTT. Translated: CASTLAVVNSPLHF.

The chain employs TRBV5-5 and TRBJ2-1; D unclear. CDR1 and CDR2 from the germline V gene are SGHKS and YYEKEE (reference sequence). The germline V and J ends were trimmed by 6 bases and 5 bases, with 12 bases remaining between them. CDR3 length: 13 amino acids. CDR3 loop: CASTGYRDNEQFF. The CDR3 nucleotides read TGTGCCAGCACCGGCTACCGCGACAATGAGCAGTTCTTC.

The V gene is TRBV9, the J gene TRBJ2-1; 10 nucleotides line up with TRBD2. CDR3 length equals 15 residues. CDR1 and CDR2 (germline): SGDLS, YYNGEE. J lost 5 bases, V lost 3 bases, and 5 bases had no gene match. CDR3 sequence (DNA): TGTGCCAGCAGCGCCACTAGCGGGGCTCACAATGAGCAGTTCTTC. Translated: CASSATSGAHNEQFF.

The gene calls are TRBV12-3 or TRBV12-4 and TRBJ1-1, with TRBD1 matching over 7 bases. The length of the CDR3 is 16 residues. The junction had 16 bases not matched to a gene; V was cut back by 8 bases and J by 4 bases. CDR3 loop: CASRSIKAGGFTEAFF. In nucleotides, the CDR3 is TGTGCCAGCCGGTCAATCAAGGCAGGGGGTTTCACTGAAGCTTTCTTT.

V is TRBV2 and J is TRBJ2-5; D is unclear. CDR1 and CDR2 from the germline V gene are SNHLY and FYNNEI. CDR3 length equals 11 residues. Trimming took off 7 bases at V and 3 bases at J, with 6 bases between the two ends. The CDR3 spells CASTAKETQYF. DNA for the CDR3: TGTGCCAGCACTGCGAAAGAGACCCAGTACTTC.

The genes are TRBV18 and TRBJ1-1; D not resolved. The CDR3 contains 14 residues. The V and J ends lost 5 bases and 1 base respectively, with 11 bases between them. Germline V gene lookup returns CDR1 KGHSH and CDR2 LQKENI. CDR3 DNA: TGTGCCAGCTCATCCCTGGGCAGGAACACTGAAGCTTTCTTT. Translated: CASSSLGRNTEAFF.

The chain has TRBV20-1 and TRBJ1-2; 9 positions match TRBD1. The CDR3 length is 14 residues. V shed 2 bases and J 4 bases; nucleotides not matched to a gene: 5. Germline V gene sequence: CDR1 DFQATT, CDR2 SNEGSKA (reference sequence). Written as DNA, the CDR3 is TGCAGTGCTAGACCCCCGGACAGGGGCTATGGCTACACCTTC. Translating it yields CSARPPDRGYGYTF.